Listed below are T cell receptor beta chains from one sample, sequenced in a study of PD-1 blockade in classical Hodgkin lymphoma. Sequencing used immunoSEQ multiplex PCR; TCRdb keeps in-frame clones, though not all of them. The sample records about 20,000 clones, 60% to 75% being singletons. The source was peripheral blood mononuclear cells (PBMCs), collected before the fourth cycle of nivolumab. These receptors came from a human donor with classical Hodgkin lymphoma. Each CDR3 is given with its conserved first and last residue. Each record gives: J gene, V gene, CDR3 length, clone size, D gene, CDR3 protein, CDR3 DNA. D genes are given only for firm matches. Clone sizes are given selectively: once, few, many, or a class where the clone is expanded.

J gene: TRBJ2-7; V gene: TRBV7-2; CDR3 length: 12; clone size: NA; D gene: NA; CDR3 protein: CASSLPAYEQYF; CDR3 DNA: TGTGCCAGCAGCTTACCAGCCTACGAGCAGTACTTC
J gene: TRBJ2-3; V gene: TRBV18; CDR3 length: 15; clone size: NA; D gene: NA; CDR3 protein: CASSPPGTRTDTQYF; CDR3 DNA: TGTGCCAGCTCACCACCGGGAACGAGGACAGATACGCAGTATTTT
J gene: TRBJ2-1; V gene: TRBV9; CDR3 length: 13; clone size: NA; D gene: NA; CDR3 protein: CASSPQRGERQFF; CDR3 DNA: TGTGCCAGCAGCCCCCAGAGGGGGGAAAGGCAGTTCTTC
J gene: TRBJ1-4; V gene: TRBV5-6; CDR3 length: 15; clone size: NA; D gene: NA; CDR3 protein: CASSLGNRRNEKLFF; CDR3 DNA: TGTGCCAGCAGCTTGGGGAACAGAAGAAATGAAAAACTGTTTTTT
J gene: TRBJ2-5; V gene: TRBV18; CDR3 length: 15; clone size: few; D gene: NA; CDR3 protein: CASSPGYRGEETQYF; CDR3 DNA: TGTGCCAGCTCACCAGGTTATCGGGGAGAGGAGACCCAGTACTTC
J gene: TRBJ1-1; V gene: TRBV19; CDR3 length: 15; clone size: few; D gene: NA; CDR3 protein: CASSRGGALNTEAFF; CDR3 DNA: TGTGCCAGTAGCCGTGGGGGGGCCCTGAACACTGAAGCTTTCTTT
J gene: TRBJ1-1; V gene: TRBV5-6; CDR3 length: 15; clone size: once; D gene: NA; CDR3 protein: CASSFSHRTNTEAFF; CDR3 DNA: TGTGCCAGCAGCTTCTCTCACAGGACGAACACTGAAGCTTTCTTT
J gene: TRBJ1-2; V gene: TRBV27; CDR3 length: 16; clone size: NA; D gene: NA; CDR3 protein: CASMTVRSGEHYGYTF; CDR3 DNA: TGTGCCAGCATGACTGTTCGGTCAGGGGAGCACTATGGCTACACCTTC
J gene: TRBJ2-7; V gene: TRBV13; CDR3 length: 13; clone size: NA; D gene: NA; CDR3 protein: CASSPGQTSEQYF; CDR3 DNA: TGTGCCAGCAGCCCCGGACAGACTTCCGAGCAGTACTTC
J gene: TRBJ2-3; V gene: TRBV9; CDR3 length: 17; clone size: few; D gene: TRBD2; CDR3 protein: CASSVGRLAGSTDTQYF; CDR3 DNA: TGTGCCAGCAGCGTAGGAAGGCTAGCGGGCAGCACAGATACGCAGTATTTT
J gene: TRBJ1-1; V gene: TRBV28; CDR3 length: 15; clone size: NA; D gene: NA; CDR3 protein: CASRGFRDSYTEAFF; CDR3 DNA: TGTGCCAGCAGGGGGTTCCGGGACTCGTACACTGAAGCTTTCTTT
J gene: TRBJ2-1; V gene: TRBV18; CDR3 length: 15; clone size: few; D gene: TRBD1; CDR3 protein: CASSPPGQGIHEQFF; CDR3 DNA: TGTGCCAGCTCACCACCGGGACAGGGGATACATGAGCAGTTCTTC
J gene: TRBJ1-6; V gene: TRBV30; CDR3 length: 14; clone size: medium-sized; D gene: NA; CDR3 protein: CAWSAGQRNSPLHF; CDR3 DNA: TGTGCCTGGAGTGCGGGTCAAAGAAATTCACCCCTCCACTTT
J gene: TRBJ2-1; V gene: TRBV27; CDR3 length: 15; clone size: once; D gene: TRBD2; CDR3 protein: CASSPGTSGYNEQFF; CDR3 DNA: TGTGCCAGCAGTCCCGGGACTAGCGGTTACAATGAGCAGTTCTTC
J gene: TRBJ2-7; V gene: TRBV7-2; CDR3 length: 16; clone size: NA; D gene: TRBD2; CDR3 protein: CASSWRLAGGPYEQYF; CDR3 DNA: TGTGCCAGCAGCTGGAGACTAGCGGGAGGGCCGTACGAGCAGTACTTC
J gene: TRBJ2-1; V gene: TRBV27; CDR3 length: 15; clone size: NA; D gene: NA; CDR3 protein: CASSLSPSGYNEQFF; CDR3 DNA: TGTGCCAGCAGTTTATCTCCGAGCGGTTACAATGAGCAGTTCTTC